This T cell receptor beta chain appears in the sequencing data of a study of CD4 T cells in relation to SARS-CoV-2 and coronaviruses. Sequencing was performed with immunoSEQ multiplex PCR; in TCRdb, only in-frame clones are kept and a portion is missing. The sample lists some 19,000 clones, more than 60% occurring once. Per the germline V gene, CDR1 is SGHNT and CDR2 is YYREEE (reference sequence). Trimming shortened V by 1 base and J by 2 bases, and 10 bases separated the two germline ends. The CDR3 spans 14 residues. Comments on this clone: As yet, its antigen is unknown.

The unexposed donors gave CD4+ T cells in about 2011-2019, prior to COVID-19. Isolation of CD4+ T cells took place after approximately 10 days in culture. The receptor's source is a human donor in good health. The chain combines TRBV5-4 with TRBJ2-7; TRBD1 is a possible D gene (6 bases). The sample consisted of CD4+ T cells from PBMCs, cultured in vitro. The CDR3 DNA is TGTGCCAGCAGCTTGCGGGACAAAACCTACGAGCAGTACTTC. Its translation: CASSLRDKTYEQYF.